This TCR beta chain stems from a study of cytomegalovirus exposure and HLA in healthy donors. The study, taken as a whole, reports: Accounts indicate the classifier identified cytomegalovirus status with strong specificity and sensitivity. The study labeled more than 150 TCR beta chains cytomegalovirus-associated. Later, an analysis found that TCR clusters from the first cohort tended to co-occur in the roughly 110 validation repertoires.

The repertoire was sequenced with immunoSEQ multiplex PCR; TCRdb's copy has only in-frame clones and lacks some. Seen here are roughly 50,000 clones, approximately 89% observed once, and the top ten hold around 9.2%. The donors were members of the validation cohort comprising approximately 120 subjects, separate from the approximately 670-subject first cohort. To note about this clone: No antigen is known for it.

The length of the CDR3 is 16 residues. Looked up from germline, CDR1 is LGHNA and CDR2 is YNFKEQ. V was pared by 0 bases and J by 1 base, with 10 bases between. The material sequenced was PBMCs. The chain recombines TRBV4-2 with TRBJ2-4; D possibly corresponds to TRBD1 (5 bases). This receptor was identified in a young woman in good health and CMV-seropositive. CDR3 protein: CASSQDGRAAKNIQYF. The CDR3 region has the DNA TGTGCCAGCAGCCAAGATGGCAGGGCGGCCAAAAACATTCAGTACTTC.